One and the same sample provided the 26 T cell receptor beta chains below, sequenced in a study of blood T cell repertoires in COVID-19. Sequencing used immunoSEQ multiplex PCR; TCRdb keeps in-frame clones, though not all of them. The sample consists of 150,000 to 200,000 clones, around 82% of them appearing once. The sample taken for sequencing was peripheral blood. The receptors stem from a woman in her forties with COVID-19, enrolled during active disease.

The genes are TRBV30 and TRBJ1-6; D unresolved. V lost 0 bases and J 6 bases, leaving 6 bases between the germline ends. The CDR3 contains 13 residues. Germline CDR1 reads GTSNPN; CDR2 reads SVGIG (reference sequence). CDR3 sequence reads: CAWSVGLNSPLHF. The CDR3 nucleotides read TGTGCCTGGAGTGTCGGTCTTAATTCACCCCTCCACTTT.

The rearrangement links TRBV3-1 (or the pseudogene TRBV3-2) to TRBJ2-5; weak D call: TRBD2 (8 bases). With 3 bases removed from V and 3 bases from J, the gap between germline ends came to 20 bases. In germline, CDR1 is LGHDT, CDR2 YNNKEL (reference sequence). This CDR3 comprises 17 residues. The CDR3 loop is CASSQTAGTAGEETQYF. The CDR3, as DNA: TGTGCCAGCAGCCAGACTGCCGGGACAGCGGGAGAAGAGACCCAGTACTTC.

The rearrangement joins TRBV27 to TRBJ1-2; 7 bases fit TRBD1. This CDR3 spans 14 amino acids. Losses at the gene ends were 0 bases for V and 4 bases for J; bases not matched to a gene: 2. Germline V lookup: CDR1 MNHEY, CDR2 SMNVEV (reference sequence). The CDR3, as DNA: TGTGCCAGCAGTTTATCCGGGACAGCCTATGGCTACACCTTC. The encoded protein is CASSLSGTAYGYTF.

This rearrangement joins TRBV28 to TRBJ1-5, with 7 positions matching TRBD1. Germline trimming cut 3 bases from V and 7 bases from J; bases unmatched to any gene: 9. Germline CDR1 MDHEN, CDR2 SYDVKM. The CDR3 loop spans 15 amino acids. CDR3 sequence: CASSLSETGWQPQHF. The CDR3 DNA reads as TGTGCCAGCAGTTTGTCGGAGACAGGGTGGCAGCCCCAGCATTTT. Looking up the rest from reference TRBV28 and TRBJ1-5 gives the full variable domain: DVKVTQSSRYLVKRTGEKVFLECVQDMDHENMFWYRQDPGLGLRLIYFSYDVKMKEKGDIPEGYSVSREKKERFSLILESASTNQTSMYLCASSLSETGWQPQHFGDGTRLSIL.

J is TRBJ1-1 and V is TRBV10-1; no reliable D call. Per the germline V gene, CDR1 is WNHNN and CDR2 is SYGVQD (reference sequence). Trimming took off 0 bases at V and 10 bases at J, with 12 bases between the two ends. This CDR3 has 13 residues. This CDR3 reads CASSESNMAVAFF. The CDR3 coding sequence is TGCGCCAGCAGTGAGTCGAACATGGCTGTAGCTTTCTTT.

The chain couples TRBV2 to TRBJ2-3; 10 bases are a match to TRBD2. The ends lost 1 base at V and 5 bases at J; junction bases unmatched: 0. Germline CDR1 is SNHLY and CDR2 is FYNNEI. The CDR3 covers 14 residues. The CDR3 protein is CASSEGLAGDTQYF. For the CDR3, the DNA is TGTGCCAGCAGTGAAGGACTAGCGGGAGATACGCAGTATTTT.

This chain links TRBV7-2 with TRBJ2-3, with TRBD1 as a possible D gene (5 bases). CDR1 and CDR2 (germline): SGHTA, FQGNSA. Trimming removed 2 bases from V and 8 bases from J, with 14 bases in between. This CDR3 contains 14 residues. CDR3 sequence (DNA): TGTGCCAGCAGCTTAATGCAGGGCAGGGCTACGCAGTATTTT. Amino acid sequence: CASSLMQGRATQYF.

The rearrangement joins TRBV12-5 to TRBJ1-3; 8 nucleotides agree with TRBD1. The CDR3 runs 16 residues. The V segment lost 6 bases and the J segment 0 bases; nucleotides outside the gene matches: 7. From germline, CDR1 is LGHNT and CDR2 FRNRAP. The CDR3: CASGTGQGISGNTIYF. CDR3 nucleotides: TGTGCTAGTGGCACCGGACAGGGTATCTCTGGAAACACCATATATTTT.

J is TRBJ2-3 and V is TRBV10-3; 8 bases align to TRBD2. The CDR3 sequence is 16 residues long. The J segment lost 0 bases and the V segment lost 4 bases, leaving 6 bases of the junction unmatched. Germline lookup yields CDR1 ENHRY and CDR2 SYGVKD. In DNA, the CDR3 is TGTGCCATCAGTGGGTCGGGGGGGCCGAGCACAGATACGCAGTATTTT. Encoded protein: CAISGSGGPSTDTQYF.

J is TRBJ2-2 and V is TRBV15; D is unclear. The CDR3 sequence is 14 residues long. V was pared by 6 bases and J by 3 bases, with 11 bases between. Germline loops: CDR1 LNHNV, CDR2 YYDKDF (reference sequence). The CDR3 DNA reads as TGTGCCACCAGGAGTGACACCGACACCGGGGAGCTGTTTTTT. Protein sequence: CATRSDTDTGELFF.

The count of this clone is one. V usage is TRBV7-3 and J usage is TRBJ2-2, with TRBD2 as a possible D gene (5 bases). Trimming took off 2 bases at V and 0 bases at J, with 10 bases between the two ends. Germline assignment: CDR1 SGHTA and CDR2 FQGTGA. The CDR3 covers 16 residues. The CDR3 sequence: CASSLRGAANTGELFF. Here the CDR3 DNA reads TGTGCCAGCAGCTTACGGGGTGCTGCGAACACCGGGGAGCTGTTTTTT.

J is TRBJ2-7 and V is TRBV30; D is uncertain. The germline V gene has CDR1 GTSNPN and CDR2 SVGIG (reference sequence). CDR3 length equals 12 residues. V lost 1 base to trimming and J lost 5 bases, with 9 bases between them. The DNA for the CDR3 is TGTGCCTGGAGTGATATCAGGCACGAGCAGTACGTC. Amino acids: CAWSDIRHEQYV.

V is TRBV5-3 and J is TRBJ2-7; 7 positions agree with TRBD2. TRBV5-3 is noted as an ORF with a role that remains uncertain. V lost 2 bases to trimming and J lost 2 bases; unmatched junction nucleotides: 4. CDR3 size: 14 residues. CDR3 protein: CARSFSGTTYEQYF. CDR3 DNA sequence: TGTGCCAGAAGCTTTTCCGGGACTACCTACGAGCAGTACTTC.

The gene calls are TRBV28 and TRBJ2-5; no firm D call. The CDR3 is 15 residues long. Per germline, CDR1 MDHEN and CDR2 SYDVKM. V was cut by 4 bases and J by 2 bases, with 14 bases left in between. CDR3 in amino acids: CASSSIGVGQETQYF. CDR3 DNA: TGTGCCAGCAGTTCTATCGGAGTAGGACAAGAGACCCAGTACTTC.

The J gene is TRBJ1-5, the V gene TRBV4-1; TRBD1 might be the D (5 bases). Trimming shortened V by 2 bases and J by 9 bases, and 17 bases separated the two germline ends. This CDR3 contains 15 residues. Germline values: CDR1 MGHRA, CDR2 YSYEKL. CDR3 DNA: TGCGCCAGCAGCCAAAATTGGCCCAGGGAGGGGCCCCAGCATTTT. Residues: CASSQNWPREGPQHF.

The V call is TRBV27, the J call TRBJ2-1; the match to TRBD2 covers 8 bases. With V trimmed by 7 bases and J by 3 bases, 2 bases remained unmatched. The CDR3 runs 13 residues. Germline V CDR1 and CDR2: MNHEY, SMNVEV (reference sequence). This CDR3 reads CASTGTSYNEQFF. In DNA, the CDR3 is TGTGCCAGCACCGGGACTAGCTACAATGAGCAGTTCTTC.

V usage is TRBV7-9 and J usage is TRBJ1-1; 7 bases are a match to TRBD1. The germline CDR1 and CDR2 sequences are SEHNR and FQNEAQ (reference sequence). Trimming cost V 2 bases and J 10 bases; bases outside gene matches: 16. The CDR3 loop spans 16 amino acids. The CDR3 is CASSLIKGGQVRRAFF. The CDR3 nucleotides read TGTGCCAGCAGCTTAATTAAGGGTGGACAGGTGAGGAGAGCTTTCTTT.

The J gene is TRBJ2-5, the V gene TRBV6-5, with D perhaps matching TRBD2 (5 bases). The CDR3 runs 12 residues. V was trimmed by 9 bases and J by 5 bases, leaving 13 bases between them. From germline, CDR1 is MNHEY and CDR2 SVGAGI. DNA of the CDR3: TGTGCCAGTCGGGAATCCACCGAGACCCAGTACTTC. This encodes CASRESTETQYF.

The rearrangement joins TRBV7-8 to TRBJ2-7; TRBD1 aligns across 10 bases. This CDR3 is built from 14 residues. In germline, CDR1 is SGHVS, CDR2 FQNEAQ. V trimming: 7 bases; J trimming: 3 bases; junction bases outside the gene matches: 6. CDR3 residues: CASTRDRGVYEQYF. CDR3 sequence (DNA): TGTGCCAGCACCAGGGACAGGGGAGTCTACGAGCAGTACTTC.

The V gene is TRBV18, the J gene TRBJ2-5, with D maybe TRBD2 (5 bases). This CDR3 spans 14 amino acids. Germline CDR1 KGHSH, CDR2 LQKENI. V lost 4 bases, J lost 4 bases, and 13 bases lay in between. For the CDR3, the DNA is TGTGCCAGCTCACGGTTAGGTCGGGGAGAGACCCAGTACTTC. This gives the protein CASSRLGRGETQYF.

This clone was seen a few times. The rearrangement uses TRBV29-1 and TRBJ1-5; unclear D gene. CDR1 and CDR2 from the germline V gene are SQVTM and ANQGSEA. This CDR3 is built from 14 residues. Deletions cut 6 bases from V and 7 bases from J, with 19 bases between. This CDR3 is CSVAPSGVGQPQHF. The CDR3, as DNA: TGCAGCGTCGCCCCCTCCGGGGTAGGCCAGCCCCAGCATTTT.

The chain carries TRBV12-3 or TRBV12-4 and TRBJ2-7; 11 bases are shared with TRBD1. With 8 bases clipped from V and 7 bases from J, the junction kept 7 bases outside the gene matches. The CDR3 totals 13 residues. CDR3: CASAGTGGEEQYF. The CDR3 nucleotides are TGTGCCAGCGCCGGGACAGGGGGTGAGGAGCAGTACTTC.

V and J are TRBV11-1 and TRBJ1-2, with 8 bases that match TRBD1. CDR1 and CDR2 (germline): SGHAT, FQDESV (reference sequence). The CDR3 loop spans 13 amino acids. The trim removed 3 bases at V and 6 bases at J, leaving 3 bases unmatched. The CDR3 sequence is CASSFGQGDGYTF. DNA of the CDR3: TGTGCCAGCAGCTTCGGACAGGGTGATGGCTACACCTTC.

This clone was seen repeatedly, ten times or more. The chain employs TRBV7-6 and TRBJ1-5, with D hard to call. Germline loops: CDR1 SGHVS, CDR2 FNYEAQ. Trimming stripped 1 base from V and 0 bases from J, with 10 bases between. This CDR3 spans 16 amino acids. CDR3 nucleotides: TGTGCCAGCAGCTTAGGGGCAGAATATAGCAATCAGCCCCAGCATTTT. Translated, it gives CASSLGAEYSNQPQHF.

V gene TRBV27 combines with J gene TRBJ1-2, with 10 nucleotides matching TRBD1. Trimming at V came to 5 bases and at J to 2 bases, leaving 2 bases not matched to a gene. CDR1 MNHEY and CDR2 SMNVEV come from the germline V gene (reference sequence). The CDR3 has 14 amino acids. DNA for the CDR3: TGTGCCAGCAGTCGGACAGGGGGAAACTATGGCTACACCTTC. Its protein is CASSRTGGNYGYTF.

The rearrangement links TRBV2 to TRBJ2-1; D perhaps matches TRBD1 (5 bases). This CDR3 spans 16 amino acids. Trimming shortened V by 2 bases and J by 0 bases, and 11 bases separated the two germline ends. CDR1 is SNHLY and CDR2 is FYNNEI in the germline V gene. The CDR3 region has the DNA TGTGCCAGCAGTGAACAGGACATAAGCTCCTACAATGAGCAGTTCTTC. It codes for CASSEQDISSYNEQFF.